Below, one TCR beta chain is given with its context. This record comes from a study of blood T cell repertoires in COVID-19. Study in general: Some COVID-19 samples were acute and others convalescent; all came from the United States, Italy and Spain. From T cells, B-cell-depleted T cells, or PBMCs came the material, which was cDNA or gDNA.

V was shortened by 0 bases and J by 0 bases, with 15 bases between the two germline ends. Germline CDR1 and CDR2: LNHNV and YYDKDF (reference sequence). The CDR3 is made up of 18 amino acids. Methods used by the authors: It was from reference gene primer amplification that nucleated cell counts were estimated. Profiled with immunoSEQ multiplex PCR; TCRdb holds only in-frame clones, not every one. That table gives V, J and clone size, and the DNA gave D and trimming. Of about 250,000 clones listed, 80% to 90% are singletons. The chain has TRBV15 and TRBJ1-5; maybe TRBD1 (5 bases). Sequenced: peripheral blood. This receptor was taken from an elderly man with acute or convalescent COVID-19. The CDR3 here is CATSRDRVQGHSNQPQHF. In DNA form, the CDR3 reads TGTGCCACCAGCAGAGATCGGGTGCAGGGTCATAGCAATCAGCCCCAGCATTTT.